This TCR beta chain originates from a study of shared clonotypes between healthy human individuals. Whole-study results and caveats: Across several donors, naive CD4 shared 5% to 6.5%, naive CD8 around 3.5%, memory CD4 about 2.4%, memory CD8 about 0.38%.

Sequencing used immunoSEQ multiplex PCR; TCRdb keeps in-frame clones, though not all of them. The sample yields some 1 million clones, around 74% seen once. A word on this clone: What it recognizes is unknown.

Germline-derived CDR1 and CDR2 are MNHEY and SVGAGI. The CDR3 loop spans 14 amino acids. Deletions cut 4 bases from V and 1 base from J, with 10 bases between. Donation came from healthy HIV-negative adults that had no recent acute infections or vaccinations. The sequence was obtained from a man aged 18 to 30 in good health. Sequencing input: memory CD4+ T cells sorted from blood. Documented subset: CD45RA-negative fraction. The chain couples TRBV6-5 to TRBJ1-1, with a possible D match to TRBD1 (6 bases). In nucleotides, the CDR3 is TGTGCCAGCAGTTCCGCGGGGGCGAACACTGAAGCTTTCTTT. The encoded protein is CASSSAGANTEAFF.